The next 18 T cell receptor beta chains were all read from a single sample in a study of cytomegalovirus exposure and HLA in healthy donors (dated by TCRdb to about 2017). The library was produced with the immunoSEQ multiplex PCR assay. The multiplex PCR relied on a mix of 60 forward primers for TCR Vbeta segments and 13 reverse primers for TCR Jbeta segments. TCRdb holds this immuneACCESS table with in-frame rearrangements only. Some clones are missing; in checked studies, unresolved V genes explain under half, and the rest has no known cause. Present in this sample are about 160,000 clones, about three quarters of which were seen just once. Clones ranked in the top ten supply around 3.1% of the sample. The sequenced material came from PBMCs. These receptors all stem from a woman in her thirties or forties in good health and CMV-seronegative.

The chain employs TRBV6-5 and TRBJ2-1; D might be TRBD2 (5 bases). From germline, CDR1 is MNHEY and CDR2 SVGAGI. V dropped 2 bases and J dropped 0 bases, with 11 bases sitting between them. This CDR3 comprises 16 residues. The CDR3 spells CASSYGPDFSYNEQFF. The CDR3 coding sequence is TGTGCCAGCAGTTACGGGCCGGACTTCTCCTACAATGAGCAGTTCTTC.

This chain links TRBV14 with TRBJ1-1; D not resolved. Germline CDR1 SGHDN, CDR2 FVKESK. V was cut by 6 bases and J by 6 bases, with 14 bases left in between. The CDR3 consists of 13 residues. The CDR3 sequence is CASSNIRAAEAFF. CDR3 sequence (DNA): TGTGCCAGCAGTAATATTCGAGCTGCTGAAGCTTTCTTT.

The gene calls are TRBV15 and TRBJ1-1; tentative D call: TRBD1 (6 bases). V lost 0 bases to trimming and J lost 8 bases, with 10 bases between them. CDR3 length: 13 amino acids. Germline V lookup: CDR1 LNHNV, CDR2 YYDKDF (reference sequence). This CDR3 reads CATSREPQGEAFF. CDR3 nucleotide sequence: TGTGCCACCAGCAGAGAACCACAGGGAGAAGCTTTCTTT.

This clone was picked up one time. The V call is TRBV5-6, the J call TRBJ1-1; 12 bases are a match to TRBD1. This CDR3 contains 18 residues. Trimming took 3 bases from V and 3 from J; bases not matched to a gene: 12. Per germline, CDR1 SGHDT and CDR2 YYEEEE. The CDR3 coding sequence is TGTGCCAGCAGCTGGGACAGGGGGCGGGTTAGAGTAGACACTGAAGCTTTCTTT. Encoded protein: CASSWDRGRVRVDTEAFF.

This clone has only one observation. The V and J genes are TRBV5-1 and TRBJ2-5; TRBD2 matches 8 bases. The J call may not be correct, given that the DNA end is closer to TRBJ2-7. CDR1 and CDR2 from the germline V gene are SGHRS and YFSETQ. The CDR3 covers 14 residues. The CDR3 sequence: CASSLAGGAYEQYF. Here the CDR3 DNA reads TGCGCCAGCAGCTTGGCCGGGGGGGCCTACGAGCAGTACTTC.

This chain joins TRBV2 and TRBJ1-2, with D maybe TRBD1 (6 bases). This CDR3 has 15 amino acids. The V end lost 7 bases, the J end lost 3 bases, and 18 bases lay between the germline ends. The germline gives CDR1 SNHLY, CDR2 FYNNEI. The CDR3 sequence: CASNPKGQTYYGYTF. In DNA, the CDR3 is TGTGCCAGCAACCCGAAAGGACAGACTTACTATGGCTACACCTTC.

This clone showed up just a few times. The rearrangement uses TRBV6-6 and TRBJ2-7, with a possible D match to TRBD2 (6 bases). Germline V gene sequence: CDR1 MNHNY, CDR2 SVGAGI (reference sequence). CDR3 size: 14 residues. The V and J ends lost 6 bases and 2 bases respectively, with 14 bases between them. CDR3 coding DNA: TGTGCCAGCAGGACGGGGGATCTCCCCTACGAGCAGTACTTC. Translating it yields CASRTGDLPYEQYF.

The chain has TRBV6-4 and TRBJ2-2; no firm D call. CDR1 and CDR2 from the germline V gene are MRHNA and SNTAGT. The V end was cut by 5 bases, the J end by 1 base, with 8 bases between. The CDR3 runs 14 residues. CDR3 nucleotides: TGTGCCAGCAGTCCAAACAGGAACACCGGGGAGCTGTTTTTT. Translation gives CASSPNRNTGELFF.

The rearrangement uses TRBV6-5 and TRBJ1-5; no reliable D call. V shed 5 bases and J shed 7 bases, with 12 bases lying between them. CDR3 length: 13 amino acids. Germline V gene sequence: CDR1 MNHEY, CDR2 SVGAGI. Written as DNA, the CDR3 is TGTGCCAGCAGTGAACTATTTGGGCAGCCCCAGCATTTT. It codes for CASSELFGQPQHF.

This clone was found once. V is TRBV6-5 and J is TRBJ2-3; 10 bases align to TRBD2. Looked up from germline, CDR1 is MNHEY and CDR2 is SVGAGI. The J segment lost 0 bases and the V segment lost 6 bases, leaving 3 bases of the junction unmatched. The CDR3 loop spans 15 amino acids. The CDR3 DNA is TGTGCCAGCAGGAGCGGGGGGGCTAGCACAGATACGCAGTATTTT. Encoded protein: CASRSGGASTDTQYF.

CDR3 nucleotides: TGTGCCAGCAGTTTAAGTTTCGGGACTGATGGGCAGCCCCAGCATTTT. This sequence encodes CASSLSFGTDGQPQHF. The chain combines TRBV28 with TRBJ1-5; tentative D call: TRBD1 (5 bases). CDR3 length: 16 amino acids. From germline, CDR1 is MDHEN and CDR2 SYDVKM. V shed 2 bases and J shed 7 bases, with 18 bases lying between them.

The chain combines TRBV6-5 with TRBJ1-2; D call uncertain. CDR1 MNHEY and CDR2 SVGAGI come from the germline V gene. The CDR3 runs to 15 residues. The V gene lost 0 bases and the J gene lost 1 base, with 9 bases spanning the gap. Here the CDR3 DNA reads TGTGCCAGCAGTTACTCGCCCGGGGTTAACTATGGCTACACCTTC. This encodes CASSYSPGVNYGYTF.

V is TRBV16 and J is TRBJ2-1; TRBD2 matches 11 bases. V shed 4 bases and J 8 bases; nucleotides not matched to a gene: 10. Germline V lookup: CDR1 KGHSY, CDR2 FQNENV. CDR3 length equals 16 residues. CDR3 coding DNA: TGTGCCAGCAGCCGCCTACTAGCGGGGGTGGTCGATGAGCAGTTCTTC. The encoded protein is CASSRLLAGVVDEQFF.

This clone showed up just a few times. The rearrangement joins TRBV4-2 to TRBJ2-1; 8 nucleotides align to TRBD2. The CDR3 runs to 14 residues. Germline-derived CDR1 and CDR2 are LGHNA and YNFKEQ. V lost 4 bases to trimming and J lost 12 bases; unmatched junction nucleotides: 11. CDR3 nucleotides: TGTGCCAGCAGCCTCGGACTAGCTAGAGGGGCGCAGTTCTTC. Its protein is CASSLGLARGAQFF.

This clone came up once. As DNA, the CDR3 is TGTGCCAGCAGCTTAGCCGAACAGGGGAGGTATGGCTACACCTTC. Translation gives CASSLAEQGRYGYTF. V and J are TRBV7-6 and TRBJ1-2, with 7 bases that match TRBD1. With 0 bases clipped from V and 5 bases from J, the junction kept 6 bases outside the gene matches. CDR1 and CDR2 from the germline V gene are SGHVS and FNYEAQ. The CDR3 consists of 15 residues.

CDR3 sequence (DNA): TGTGCCAGCAGTGAAGCGCTTCGGGGTTCTGGAAACACCATATATTTT. It specifies CASSEALRGSGNTIYF. This chain joins TRBV2 and TRBJ1-3; D unclear. This CDR3 has 16 residues. V shed 0 bases and J shed 1 base, with 10 bases lying between them. Germline loops: CDR1 SNHLY, CDR2 FYNNEI. Full variable domain (rest looked up from reference TRBV2 and TRBJ1-3): EPEVTQTPSHQVTQMGQEVILRCVPISNHLYFYWYRQILGQKVEFLVSFYNNEISEKSEIFDDQFSVERPDGSNFTLKIRSTKLEDSAMYFCASSEALRGSGNTIYFGEGSWLTVV.

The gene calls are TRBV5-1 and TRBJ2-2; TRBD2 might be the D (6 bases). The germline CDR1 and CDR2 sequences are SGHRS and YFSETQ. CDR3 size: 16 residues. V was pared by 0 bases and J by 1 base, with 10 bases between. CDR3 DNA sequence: TGCGCCAGCAGCTTGGGCGGGAACGAGAACACCGGGGAGCTGTTTTTT. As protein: CASSLGGNENTGELFF.

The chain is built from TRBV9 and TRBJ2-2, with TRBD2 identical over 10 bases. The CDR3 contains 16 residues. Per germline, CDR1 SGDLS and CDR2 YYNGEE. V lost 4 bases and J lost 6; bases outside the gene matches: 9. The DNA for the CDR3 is TGTGCCAGCAGCCCCCGATCCAGCGGGGGGGCCGGGGAGCTGTTTTTT. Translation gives CASSPRSSGGAGELFF.